This TCR beta chain was sequenced during a study of identical twins. Study observations and caveats: For cord blood, abundant beta clonotypes had fewer insertions, unlike memory repertoires, which showed none. Less excess twin sharing appeared in beta out-of-frame sequences.

Regarding this clonotype: The antigen is undetermined.

A universal primer site was incorporated via template switching, and the cDNA contained unique molecular identifiers. TCRdb re-called the 5' RACE reads with MiXCR, one entry per CDR3 protein. The top ten clones hold approximately 2.1% of a sample with fewer than 350,000 distinct CDR3 sequences, approximately 8.5% of them seen once. With 1 base clipped from V and 2 bases from J, the junction kept 4 bases outside the gene matches. The germline gives CDR1 LNHDA, CDR2 SQIVND (reference sequence). The CDR3 is 15 amino acids. These same records also appear under a second study, on yellow fever vaccine responses in identical twins. From that study: The authors reported partly convergent, partly personalized vaccine responses in identical twins.

The TCR sequence derives from a woman younger than 35 in good health. Sequencing was carried out using memory (CD45RO+) T cells sorted from blood. V gene TRBV19 combines with J gene TRBJ2-5, with 7 bases lining up with TRBD1. The CDR3 spells CASSIAPGQQETQYF. CDR3 nucleotide sequence: TGTGCCAGTAGTATAGCCCCGGGACAGCAAGAGACCCAGTACTTC. Complete variable domain (other parts from reference TRBV19 and TRBJ2-5): DGGITQSPKYLFRKEGQNVTLSCEQNLNHDAMYWYRQDPGQGLRLIYYSQIVNDFQKGDIAEGYSVSREKKESFPLTVTSAQKNPTAFYLCASSIAPGQQETQYFGPGTRLLVL.